This paragraph reports one T cell receptor (beta chain). Its matching antigen is unknown. This sample was taken from a study of T-cell memory formation after mild COVID-19. Findings of the study overall: Pre-infection memory showed some responding clones, and this suggested that cross-reactive memory joined. Second-wave clones with a day 37 peak had unconfirmed SARS-CoV-2 specificity.

The authors produced TCR alpha and TCR beta cDNA libraries with sample barcodes and UMIs by 5'RACE using constant-segment primers. Each CDR3 protein is one row after TCRdb ran MiXCR on the 5' RACE reads. Of about 180,000 distinct CDR3 sequences listed, about a sixth are singletons. CDR3 size: 13 residues. Germline lookup yields CDR1 SNHLY and CDR2 FYNNEI. V lost 7 bases, J lost 7 bases, and 14 bases lay in between. The chain has TRBV2 and TRBJ2-1; no firm D call. The receptor comes from an adult woman who had mild COVID-19 (a few samples of this study predate the infection). Cell type and time point are not known. Input material: PBMCs or a T cell subset sorted from them (not recorded which). The CDR3 protein is CASTPLSNNEQFF. The CDR3 bases are TGTGCCAGCACTCCTCTCTCCAATAATGAGCAGTTCTTC.